The 3 T cell receptor beta chains presented below share a single source sample, sequenced in a study of CD8+ T cells in alopecia areata (dated 2018 in TCRdb). Receptor amplification or capture employed the immunoSEQ multiplex PCR assay. To provide template for TCR sequencing, every sample had RNA extracted and reverse transcribed into cDNA. As stored in TCRdb, this immuneACCESS dataset retains in-frame rearrangements with V and J assigned. A fraction of the clones does not appear; measured against another copy, unresolved V genes explain less than half of the discrepancy, and the remainder lacks a known reason. The sample table shows over 150,000 clones, and 56% are seen once. The ten largest clonotypes hold approximately 4.9% of the sample. The sample comprised CD8+ T cells sorted from blood. The receptors originated from a human donor in good health.

The chain recombines TRBV5-4 with TRBJ1-2; the D is unclear. This CDR3 is built from 15 residues. V lost 0 bases to trimming and J lost 4 bases, with 13 bases between them. Germline V lookup: CDR1 SGHNT, CDR2 YYREEE (reference sequence). As DNA, the CDR3 is TGTGCCAGCAGCTTGGGTGCGTCGCCTACCTATGGCTACACCTTC. Encoded protein: CASSLGASPTYGYTF. Together with reference TRBV5-4 and TRBJ1-2, the CDR3 gives the full variable domain: ETGVTQSPTHLIKTRGQQVTLRCSSQSGHNTVSWYQQALGQGPQFIFQYYREEENGRGNFPPRFSGLQFPNYSSELNVNALELDDSALYLCASSLGASPTYGYTFGSGTRLTVV.

This clone was found many times. The genes are TRBV14 and TRBJ1-2; D possibly corresponds to TRBD1 (6 bases). V was clipped by 4 bases and J by 4 bases, with 10 bases between them. CDR1 SGHDN and CDR2 FVKESK come from the germline V gene. CDR3 size: 13 residues. CDR3 nucleotide sequence: TGTGCCAGCAGCCCACGGGGGGCCTATGGCTACACCTTC. Residues: CASSPRGAYGYTF.

This sequence joins TRBV7-8 and TRBJ1-6, with unresolved D. CDR3 length: 14 residues. V was pared by 2 bases and J by 8 bases, with 10 bases between. Germline CDR1 is SGHVS and CDR2 is FQNEAQ. CDR3 bases: TGTGCCAGCAGCTTACGAGTTAGTGATTCACCCCTCCACTTT. This sequence encodes CASSLRVSDSPLHF.